This T cell receptor (beta chain) was recovered during a study of shared T cell receptors in the human thymus. The CDR3 length is 15 residues. Trimming shortened V by 5 bases and J by 5 bases, and 18 bases separated the two germline ends. CDR1 SGHAT and CDR2 FQDESV come from the germline V gene (reference sequence). Measured with immunoSEQ multiplex PCR; TCRdb has only the in-frame clones, and not every one. This sample has hundreds of thousands of clones, with about four fifths found just once. Separately, the same data were catalogued under a study of human thymus T cells. This second report adds: In corrective heart surgery, resections were taken, and these provided the thymus tissue. Use of V and J genes seemed skewed within the thymic and blood repertoires. Thymic repertoires overlap heavily among unrelated individuals, related research has reported.

The chain combines TRBV11-1 with TRBJ1-2, with D uncertain. This TCR derives from a boy under three years old with a congenital heart defect. Material: thymocytes. The CDR3 protein is CASSPGRTDVYGYTF. CDR3 nucleotides: TGTGCCAGCAGCCCCGGCCGCACAGATGTATATGGCTACACCTTC. Using reference TRBV11-1 and TRBJ1-2 for the parts outside the CDR3, the full variable domain is EAEVAQSPRYKITEKSQAVAFWCDPISGHATLYWYRQILGQGPELLVQFQDESVVDDSQLPKDRFSAERLKGVDSTLKIQPAELGDSAMYLCASSPGRTDVYGYTFGSGTRLTVV.